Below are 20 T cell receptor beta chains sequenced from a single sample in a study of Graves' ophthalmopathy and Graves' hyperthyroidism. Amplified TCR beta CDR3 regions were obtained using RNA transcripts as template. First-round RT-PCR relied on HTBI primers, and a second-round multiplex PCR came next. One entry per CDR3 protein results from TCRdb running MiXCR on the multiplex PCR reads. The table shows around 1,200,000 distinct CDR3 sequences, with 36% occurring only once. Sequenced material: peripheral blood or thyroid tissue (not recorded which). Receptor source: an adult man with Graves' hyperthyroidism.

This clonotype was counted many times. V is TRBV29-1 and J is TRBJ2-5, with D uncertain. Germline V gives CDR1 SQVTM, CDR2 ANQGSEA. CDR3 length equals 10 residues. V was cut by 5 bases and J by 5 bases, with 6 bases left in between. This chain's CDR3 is CSVLSETQYF. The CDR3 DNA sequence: TGCAGCGTTCTGAGTGAGACCCAGTACTTC.

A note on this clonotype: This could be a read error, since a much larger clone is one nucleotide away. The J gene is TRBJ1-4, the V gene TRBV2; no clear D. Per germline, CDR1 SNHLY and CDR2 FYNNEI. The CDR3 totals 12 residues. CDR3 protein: CASQGENEQLFF. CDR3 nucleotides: TGTGCCTCCCAAGGAGAGAATGAACAACTGTTTTTT.

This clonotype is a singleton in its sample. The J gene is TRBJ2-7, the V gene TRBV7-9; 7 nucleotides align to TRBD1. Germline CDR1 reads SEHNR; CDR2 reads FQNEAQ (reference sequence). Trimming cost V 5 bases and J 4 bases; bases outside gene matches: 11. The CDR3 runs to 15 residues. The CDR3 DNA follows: TGTGCCAGCAGCCTACCGACAGGGATCCTGTACGAGCAGTACTTC. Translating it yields CASSLPTGILYEQYF.

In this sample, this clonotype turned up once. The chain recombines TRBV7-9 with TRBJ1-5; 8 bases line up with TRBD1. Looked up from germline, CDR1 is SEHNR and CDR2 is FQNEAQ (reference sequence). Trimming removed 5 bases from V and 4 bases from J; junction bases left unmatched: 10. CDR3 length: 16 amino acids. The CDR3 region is CASSSSPGQGNQPQHF. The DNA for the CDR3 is TGTGCCAGCAGCAGTTCACCCGGACAGGGTAATCAGCCCCAGCATTTT.

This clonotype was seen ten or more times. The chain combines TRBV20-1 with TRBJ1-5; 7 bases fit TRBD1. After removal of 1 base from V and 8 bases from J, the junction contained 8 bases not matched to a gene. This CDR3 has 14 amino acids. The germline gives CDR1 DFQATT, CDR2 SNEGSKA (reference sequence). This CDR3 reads CSARVGQPREPQHF. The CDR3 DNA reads TGCAGTGCTAGAGTGGGACAGCCAAGGGAGCCCCAGCATTTT.

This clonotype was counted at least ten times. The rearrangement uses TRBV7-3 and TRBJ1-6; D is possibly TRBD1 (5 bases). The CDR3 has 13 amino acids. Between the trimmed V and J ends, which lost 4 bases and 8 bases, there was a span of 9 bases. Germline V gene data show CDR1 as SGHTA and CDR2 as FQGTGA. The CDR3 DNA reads TGTGCCAGCAGCTCCAGGGCGGATTCACCCCTCCACTTT. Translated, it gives CASSSRADSPLHF.

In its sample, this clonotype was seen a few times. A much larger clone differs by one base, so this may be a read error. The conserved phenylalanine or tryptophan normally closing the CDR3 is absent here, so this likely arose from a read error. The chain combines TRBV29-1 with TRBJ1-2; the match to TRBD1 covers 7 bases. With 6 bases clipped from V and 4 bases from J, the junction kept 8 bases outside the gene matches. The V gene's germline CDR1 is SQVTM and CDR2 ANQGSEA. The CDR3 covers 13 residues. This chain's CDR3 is CSVGGTGAYGYTL. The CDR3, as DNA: TGCAGCGTGGGTGGTACAGGGGCCTATGGCTACACCCTC.

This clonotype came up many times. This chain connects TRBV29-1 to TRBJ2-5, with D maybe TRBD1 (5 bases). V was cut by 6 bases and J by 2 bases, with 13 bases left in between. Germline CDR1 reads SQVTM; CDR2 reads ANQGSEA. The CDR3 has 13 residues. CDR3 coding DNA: TGCAGCGTGGACATTACAATTCAAGAGACCCAGTACTTC. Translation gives CSVDITIQETQYF.

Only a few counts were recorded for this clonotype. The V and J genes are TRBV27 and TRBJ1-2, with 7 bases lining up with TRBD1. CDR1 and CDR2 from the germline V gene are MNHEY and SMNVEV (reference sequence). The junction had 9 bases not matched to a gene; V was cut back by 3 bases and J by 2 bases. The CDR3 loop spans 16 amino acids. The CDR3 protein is CASSFTGTANNYGYTF. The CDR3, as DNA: TGTGCCAGCAGTTTCACCGGGACAGCGAACAACTATGGCTACACCTTC.

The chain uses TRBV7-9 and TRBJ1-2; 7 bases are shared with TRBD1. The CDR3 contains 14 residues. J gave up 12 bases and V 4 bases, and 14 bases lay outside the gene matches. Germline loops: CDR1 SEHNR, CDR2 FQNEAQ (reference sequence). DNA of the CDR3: TGTGCCAGCAGCTATCGTGGAGGGGGCACTGGAAACACCTTC. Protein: CASSYRGGGTGNTF.

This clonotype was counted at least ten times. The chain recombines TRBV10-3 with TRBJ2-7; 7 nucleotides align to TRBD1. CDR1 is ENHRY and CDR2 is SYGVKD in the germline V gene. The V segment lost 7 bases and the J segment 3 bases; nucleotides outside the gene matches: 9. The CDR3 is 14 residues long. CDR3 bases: TGTGCCATCAACAACCGGGACAGCAACTACGAGCAGTACTTC. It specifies CAINNRDSNYEQYF.

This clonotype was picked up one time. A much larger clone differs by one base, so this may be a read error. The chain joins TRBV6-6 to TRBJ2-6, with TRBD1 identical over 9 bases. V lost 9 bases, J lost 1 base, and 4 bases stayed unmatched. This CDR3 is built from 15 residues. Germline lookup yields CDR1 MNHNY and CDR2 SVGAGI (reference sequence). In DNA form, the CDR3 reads TGTGCCAGAGAGACAGGGGGATCTGGGGCCAACGTCCTGACTTTC. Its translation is CARETGGSGANVLTF.

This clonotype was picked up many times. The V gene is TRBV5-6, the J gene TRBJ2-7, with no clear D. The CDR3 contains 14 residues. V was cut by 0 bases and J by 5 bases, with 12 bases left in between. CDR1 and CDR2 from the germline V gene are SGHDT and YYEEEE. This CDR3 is CASSLASTPNEQYF. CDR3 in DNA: TGTGCCAGCAGCTTGGCTTCCACACCCAACGAGCAGTACTTC.

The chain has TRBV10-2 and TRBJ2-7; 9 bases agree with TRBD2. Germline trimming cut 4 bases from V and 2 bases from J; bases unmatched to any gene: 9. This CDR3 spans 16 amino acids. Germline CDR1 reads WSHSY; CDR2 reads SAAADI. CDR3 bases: TGCGCCAGCAGTGCCGCTAGCGGGATCCACACCTACGAGCAGTACTTC. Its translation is CASSAASGIHTYEQYF.

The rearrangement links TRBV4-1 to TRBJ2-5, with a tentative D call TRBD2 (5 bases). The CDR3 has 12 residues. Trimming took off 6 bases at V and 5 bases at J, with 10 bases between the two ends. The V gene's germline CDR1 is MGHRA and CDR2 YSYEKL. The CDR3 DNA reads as TGCGCCAGCAGGGACTTTGCGGAGACCCAGTACTTC. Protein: CASRDFAETQYF.

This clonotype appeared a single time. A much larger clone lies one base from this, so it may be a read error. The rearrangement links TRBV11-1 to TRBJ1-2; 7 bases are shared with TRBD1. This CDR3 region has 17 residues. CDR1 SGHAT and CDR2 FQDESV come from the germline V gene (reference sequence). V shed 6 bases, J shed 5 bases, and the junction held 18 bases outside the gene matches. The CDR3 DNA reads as TGTGCCAGCAGTTACCAGAAAAGCCCTGCAGGGGGATATGGCTACACCTTC. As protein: CASSYQKSPAGGYGYTF.

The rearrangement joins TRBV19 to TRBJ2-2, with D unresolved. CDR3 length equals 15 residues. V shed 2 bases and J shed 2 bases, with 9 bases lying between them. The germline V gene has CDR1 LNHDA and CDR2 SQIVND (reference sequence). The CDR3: CASSIRTRNTGELFF. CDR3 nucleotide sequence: TGTGCCAGTAGTATAAGAACGAGAAACACCGGGGAGCTGTTTTTT. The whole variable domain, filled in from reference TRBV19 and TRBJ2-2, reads DGGITQSPKYLFRKEGQNVTLSCEQNLNHDAMYWYRQDPGQGLRLIYYSQIVNDFQKGDIAEGYSVSREKKESFPLTVTSAQKNPTAFYLCASSIRTRNTGELFFGEGSRLTVL.

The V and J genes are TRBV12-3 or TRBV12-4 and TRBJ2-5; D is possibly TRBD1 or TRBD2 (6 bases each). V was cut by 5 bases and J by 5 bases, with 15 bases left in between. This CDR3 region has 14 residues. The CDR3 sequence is CASSISGGRETQYF. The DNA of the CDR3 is TGTGCCAGCAGTATCTCCGGGGGCCGGGAGACCCAGTACTTC.

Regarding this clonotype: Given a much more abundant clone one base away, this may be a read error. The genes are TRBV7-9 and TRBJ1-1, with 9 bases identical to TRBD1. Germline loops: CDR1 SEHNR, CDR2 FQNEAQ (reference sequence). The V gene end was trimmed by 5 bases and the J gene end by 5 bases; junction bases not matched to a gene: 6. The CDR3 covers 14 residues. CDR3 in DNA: TGTGCCAGCAGCCCGGACAGGGGTGAGACTGAAGCTTTCTTT. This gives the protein CASSPDRGETEAFF.

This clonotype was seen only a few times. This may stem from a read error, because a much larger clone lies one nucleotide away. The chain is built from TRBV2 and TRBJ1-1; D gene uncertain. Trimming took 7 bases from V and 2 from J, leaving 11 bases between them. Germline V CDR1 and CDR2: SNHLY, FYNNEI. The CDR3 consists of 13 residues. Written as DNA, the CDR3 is TGTGCCAGCAAGGCTGAAGTTAACACTGAAGCTTTCTTT. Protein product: CASKAEVNTEAFF.